This T cell receptor (beta chain) emerged from a study of cytomegalovirus exposure and HLA in healthy donors. Concerning this clone itself: Its antigen is not known.

Study-wide findings and caveats: There were around 160 TCR beta chains listed as cytomegalovirus-associated. Reported results showed that the classifier diagnosed cytomegalovirus status with high specificity and sensitivity. It was found in a later analysis that first-cohort TCR clusters tended to co-occur in the 130 or so validation repertoires.

The table came from immunoSEQ multiplex PCR; TCRdb's copy has only in-frame clones and leaves some out. The profile shows roughly 70,000 clones, about 82% of them singletons. In germline, CDR1 is LNHDA, CDR2 SQIVND (reference sequence). CDR3 length equals 14 residues. J lost 3 bases, V lost 9 bases, and 7 bases had no gene match. The sequence was collected from a man younger than 40 in good health and CMV-seronegative. The sequenced sample was PBMCs. The chain carries TRBV19 and TRBJ1-3, with TRBD1 matching 8 bases. The CDR3 region has the DNA TGTGCCAGCGGACAGGGTGACTTTGGAAACACCATATATTTT. Its translation is CASGQGDFGNTIYF.